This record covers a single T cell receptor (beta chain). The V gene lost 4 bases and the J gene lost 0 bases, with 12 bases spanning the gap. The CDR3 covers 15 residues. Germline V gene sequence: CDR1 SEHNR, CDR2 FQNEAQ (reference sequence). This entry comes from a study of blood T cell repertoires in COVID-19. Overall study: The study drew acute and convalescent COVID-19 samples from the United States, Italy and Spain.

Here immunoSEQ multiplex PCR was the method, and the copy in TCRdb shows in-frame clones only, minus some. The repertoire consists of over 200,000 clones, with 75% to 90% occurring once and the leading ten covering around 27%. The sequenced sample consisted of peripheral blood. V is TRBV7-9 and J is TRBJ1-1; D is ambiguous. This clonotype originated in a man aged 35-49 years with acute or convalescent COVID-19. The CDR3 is CASSSSLTMNTEAFF. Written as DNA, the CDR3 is TGTGCCAGCAGCTCTAGTCTTACTATGAACACTGAAGCTTTCTTT.